The 26 T cell receptor beta chains reported below all come from one sample, sequenced in a study of CD8 T cells in ankylosing spondylitis. Study-wide results and limits: In ankylosing spondylitis blood, a motif of about eight highly homologous TCR beta variants appeared characteristic.

Their target antigens are unknown. TCRdb reprocessed the 5' RACE reads via MiXCR and lists one record per CDR3 protein. There are 700,000 or so distinct CDR3 sequences in the sample; under 20% occur only once, and about 19% lies in the top ten. The source material was blood, either unsorted or a sorted T cell fraction (not recorded which). The receptors originated from a male donor with ankylosing spondylitis.

The chain links TRBV11-2 to TRBJ2-7; 7 bases match TRBD1. The junction had 10 bases not matched to a gene; V was cut back by 0 bases and J by 2 bases. CDR3 length: 17 amino acids. CDR1 is SGHAT and CDR2 is FQNNGV in the germline V gene. CDR3 residues: CASSLDRGRGMTYEQYF. In DNA form, the CDR3 reads TGTGCCAGCAGCTTAGATAGGGGCAGGGGGATGACCTACGAGCAGTACTTC.

This clonotype turned up a few times. The chain uses TRBV10-2 and TRBJ1-2; D ambiguous. Germline CDR1 reads WSHSY; CDR2 reads SAAADI. This CDR3 comprises 13 residues. Deletions cut 3 bases from V and 0 bases from J, with 5 bases between. The CDR3 loop is CASSDAANYGYTF. In DNA form, the CDR3 reads TGCGCCAGCAGTGATGCAGCTAACTATGGCTACACCTTC.

This clonotype was counted ten times or more. The chain links TRBV15 to TRBJ2-1; tentative D call: TRBD2 (7 bases). From germline, CDR1 is LNHNV and CDR2 YYDKDF (reference sequence). Deletions cut 0 bases from V and 8 bases from J, with 20 bases between. The CDR3 extends over 17 amino acids. The CDR3 sequence: CATSRDWSTRGRDEQFF. The CDR3 DNA follows: TGTGCCACCAGCAGAGATTGGTCGACTAGGGGGAGGGATGAGCAGTTCTTC.

The chain carries TRBV7-2 and TRBJ2-5, with 12 bases that match TRBD2. This CDR3 spans 17 amino acids. V lost 2 bases to trimming and J lost 4 bases; unmatched junction nucleotides: 8. The germline CDR1 and CDR2 sequences are SGHTA and FQGNSA. CDR3 sequence: CASSLPLAGGPGETQYF. The CDR3 region has the DNA TGTGCCAGCAGCTTACCCCTAGCGGGAGGGCCGGGAGAGACCCAGTACTTC.

This clonotype was detected a few times. The rearrangement links TRBV4-1 to TRBJ2-1; TRBD2 aligns across 11 bases. The CDR3 covers 15 residues. The junction had 5 bases not matched to a gene; V was cut back by 6 bases and J by 4 bases. CDR1 MGHRA and CDR2 YSYEKL come from the germline V gene. The CDR3 bases are TGCGCCAGCAGACCACCTAGCGGGGGGTACAATGAGCAGTTCTTC. Protein sequence: CASRPPSGGYNEQFF.

The rearrangement joins TRBV6-1 to TRBJ2-2; D call uncertain. The germline V gene has CDR1 MNHNS and CDR2 SASEGT. The V gene lost 6 bases and the J gene lost 6 bases, with 20 bases spanning the gap. CDR3 length: 16 amino acids. The CDR3 loop is CASRPTLDSPPGELFF. The CDR3 coding sequence is TGTGCCAGCAGGCCTACTCTGGATAGCCCACCCGGGGAGCTGTTTTTT.

In this sample, this clonotype turned up many times. The chain carries TRBV29-1 and TRBJ2-1; 7 positions match TRBD2. The CDR3 length is 13 residues. The V gene end was trimmed by 7 bases and the J gene end by 2 bases; junction bases not matched to a gene: 5. Germline lookup yields CDR1 SQVTM and CDR2 ANQGSEA. In DNA form, the CDR3 reads TGCAGCGGCCGGGACTACCCCTACAATGAGCAGTTCTTC. Amino acid sequence: CSGRDYPYNEQFF.

The chain couples TRBV20-1 to TRBJ2-3; 10 nucleotides agree with TRBD2. The CDR3 loop spans 13 amino acids. Germline lookup yields CDR1 DFQATT and CDR2 SNEGSKA (reference sequence). The CDR3 DNA reads as TGCAGGTCTAGCGGGAGTGTGGCAGATACGCAGTATTTT. Its translation is CRSSGSVADTQYF.

The rearrangement uses TRBV20-1 and TRBJ2-7, with D uncertain. Germline CDR1 DFQATT, CDR2 SNEGSKA (reference sequence). V was shortened by 5 bases and J by 0 bases, with 20 bases between the two germline ends. This CDR3 spans 16 amino acids. CDR3 DNA sequence: TGCAGTGCTGGAAACAACCGCGGCTCGAGCTCCTACGAGCAGTACTTC. It encodes CSAGNNRGSSSYEQYF.

Many counts were recorded for this clonotype. The CDR3 bases are TGCGCCAGCAGCCAAGACGGGACTACGAGAGGCAATGAGCAGTTCTTC. This sequence encodes CASSQDGTTRGNEQFF. The chain is built from TRBV4-1 and TRBJ2-1; 7 bases line up with TRBD2. Germline CDR1 reads MGHRA; CDR2 reads YSYEKL. CDR3 length: 16 residues. The V gene end was trimmed by 0 bases and the J gene end by 6 bases; junction bases not matched to a gene: 8.

The rearrangement uses TRBV6-1 and TRBJ1-4; D possibly corresponds to TRBD1 (6 bases). V was cut by 8 bases and J by 0 bases, with 10 bases left in between. The CDR3 spans 14 residues. Looked up from germline, CDR1 is MNHNS and CDR2 is SASEGT. CDR3 region: CASQRGATNEKLFF. The CDR3 coding sequence is TGTGCCAGCCAGAGGGGGGCAACTAATGAAAAACTGTTTTTT.

V and J are TRBV20-1 and TRBJ2-1, with D possibly being TRBD2 (5 bases). The CDR3 contains 12 residues. With 3 bases removed from V and 8 bases from J, the gap between germline ends came to 11 bases. Germline lookup yields CDR1 DFQATT and CDR2 SNEGSKA (reference sequence). CDR3 coding DNA: TGCAGTGCTAGCGGGGATCTCGATGAGCAGTTCTTC. It translates to CSASGDLDEQFF.

This clonotype appeared a few times. The chain joins TRBV12-3 or TRBV12-4 to TRBJ2-1; D is unclear. The CDR3 loop spans 16 amino acids. The V and J ends lost 0 bases and 4 bases respectively, with 13 bases between them. The CDR3 coding sequence is TGTGCCAGCAGTTTAGCGCTTCAGCGCAAGTACAATGAGCAGTTCTTC. Its protein is CASSLALQRKYNEQFF.

Only a few counts were recorded for this clonotype. The V gene is TRBV20-1, the J gene TRBJ1-1; D uncertain. The CDR3 is 12 amino acids. Germline CDR1 DFQATT, CDR2 SNEGSKA (reference sequence). Between the trimmed V and J ends, which lost 3 bases and 6 bases, there was a span of 11 bases. As DNA, the CDR3 is TGCAGTGCTAGGGAACCCCACCCTGAAGCTTTCTTT. This sequence encodes CSAREPHPEAFF.

This clonotype has a count of ten or more. The chain carries TRBV12-3 or TRBV12-4 and TRBJ1-2, with TRBD1 as a possible D gene (5 bases). The CDR3 is made up of 13 amino acids. The germline V and J ends were trimmed by 7 bases and 7 bases, with 16 bases remaining between them. In DNA, the CDR3 is TGTGCCAGCAAAAGAGGCCCGGGGGTTGGCTACACCTTC. Its protein product is CASKRGPGVGYTF.

This chain uses TRBV5-6 with TRBJ2-7; 7 nucleotides align to TRBD1. Germline V gene lookup returns CDR1 SGHDT and CDR2 YYEEEE. This CDR3 spans 16 amino acids. The trim removed 3 bases at V and 3 bases at J, leaving 12 bases unmatched. CDR3 residues: CASSSTTGTELYEQYF. The CDR3 coding sequence is TGTGCCAGCAGCTCAACAACCGGGACAGAGCTCTACGAGCAGTACTTC.

This clonotype has a single count. The V and J genes are TRBV11-2 and TRBJ2-5; no firm D call. CDR1 and CDR2 from the germline V gene are SGHAT and FQNNGV. The CDR3 has 15 residues. The V and J ends lost 0 bases and 4 bases respectively, with 12 bases between them. The CDR3: CASSLDSAAAETQYF. CDR3 in DNA: TGTGCCAGCAGCTTAGACTCCGCGGCGGCAGAGACCCAGTACTTC.

The chain recombines TRBV12-3 or TRBV12-4 with TRBJ2-5; 7 bases agree with TRBD1. V shed 4 bases, J shed 3 bases, and the junction held 8 bases outside the gene matches. The CDR3 is 15 residues long. The CDR3 DNA is TGTGCCAGCAGTTCCTTGACAGGGAAAAAAGAGACCCAGTACTTC. This codes for CASSSLTGKKETQYF.

The chain joins TRBV6-5 to TRBJ1-1; D is unresolved. The CDR3 sequence is 15 residues long. The V gene's germline CDR1 is MNHEY and CDR2 SVGAGI. Trimming took off 5 bases at V and 0 bases at J, with 13 bases between the two ends. CDR3 bases: TGTGCCAGCAGTCTACACAGAGTAATGAACACTGAAGCTTTCTTT. Its translation is CASSLHRVMNTEAFF.

The CDR3 region is CASSLDRDQPSYEQYF. CDR3 DNA sequence: TGTGCCAGCAGCTTAGACAGGGATCAACCGTCCTACGAGCAGTACTTC. J is TRBJ2-7 and V is TRBV7-2; D is possibly TRBD1 (6 bases). V lost 1 base and J lost 1, with 14 bases in between. Germline CDR1 reads SGHTA; CDR2 reads FQGNSA. The CDR3 is 16 residues long.

This clonotype was found a few times. CDR3 region: CASSQDLVINKAFF. As DNA, the CDR3 is TGTGCCAGCAGCCAAGATCTTGTGATAAACAAAGCTTTCTTT. This sequence joins TRBV14 and TRBJ1-1, with unresolved D. The germline V and J ends were trimmed by 0 bases and 9 bases, with 14 bases remaining between them. Looked up from germline, CDR1 is SGHDN and CDR2 is FVKESK. The CDR3 runs to 14 residues. The whole variable domain, remainder taken from reference TRBV14 and TRBJ1-1, is EAGVTQFPSHSVIEKGQTVTLRCDPISGHDNLYWYRRVMGKEIKFLLHFVKESKQDESGMPNNRFLAERTGGTYSTLKVQPAELEDSGVYFCASSQDLVINKAFFGQGTRLTVV.

This clonotype was seen a few times. The chain employs TRBV7-2 and TRBJ1-5; no clear D gene. V dropped 0 bases and J dropped 5 bases, with 17 bases sitting between them. The CDR3 has 17 amino acids. Germline lookup yields CDR1 SGHTA and CDR2 FQGNSA. The CDR3 DNA sequence: TGTGCCAGCAGCTTAGCCTCCACAGCAATACGGGATCAGCCCCAGCATTTT. As protein: CASSLASTAIRDQPQHF.

The sample holds a few counts of this clonotype. The V call is TRBV7-2, the J call TRBJ2-1; the D is unclear. The CDR3 runs to 15 residues. V lost 6 bases to trimming and J lost 0 bases, with 12 bases between them. Germline V gene data show CDR1 as SGHTA and CDR2 as FQGNSA. The chain's CDR3 is CASSFDLTSYNEQFF. Here the CDR3 DNA reads TGTGCCAGCAGTTTCGACCTTACCTCCTACAATGAGCAGTTCTTC.

This clonotype was detected a few times. The chain uses TRBV27 and TRBJ2-1, with 13 bases fitting TRBD2. The CDR3 is made up of 17 amino acids. Germline CDR1 reads MNHEY; CDR2 reads SMNVEV (reference sequence). V lost 4 bases, J lost 8 bases, and 11 bases stayed unmatched. This CDR3 is CASSSNPRTSGGYEQFF. The CDR3 nucleotides are TGTGCCAGCAGTTCCAACCCCCGGACTAGCGGGGGTTATGAGCAGTTCTTC.

The genes are TRBV20-1 and TRBJ2-1, with D perhaps assigned TRBD1 or TRBD2 (5 bases each). Germline CDR1 is DFQATT and CDR2 is SNEGSKA (reference sequence). The CDR3 runs to 8 residues. Trimming took off 7 bases at V and 10 bases at J, with 5 bases between the two ends. This CDR3 is CSGDEQFF. The CDR3 nucleotides are TGCAGTGGGGACGAGCAGTTCTTC.

The CDR3 spells CASSLRVAGTSFTDTQYF. The CDR3 bases are TGTGCCAGCAGTTTACGTGTAGCGGGGACGTCCTTCACAGATACGCAGTATTTT. The chain carries TRBV12-3 or TRBV12-4 and TRBJ2-3; 8 nucleotides match TRBD2. CDR3 length equals 18 residues. The V segment lost 2 bases and the J segment 2 bases; nucleotides outside the gene matches: 12.